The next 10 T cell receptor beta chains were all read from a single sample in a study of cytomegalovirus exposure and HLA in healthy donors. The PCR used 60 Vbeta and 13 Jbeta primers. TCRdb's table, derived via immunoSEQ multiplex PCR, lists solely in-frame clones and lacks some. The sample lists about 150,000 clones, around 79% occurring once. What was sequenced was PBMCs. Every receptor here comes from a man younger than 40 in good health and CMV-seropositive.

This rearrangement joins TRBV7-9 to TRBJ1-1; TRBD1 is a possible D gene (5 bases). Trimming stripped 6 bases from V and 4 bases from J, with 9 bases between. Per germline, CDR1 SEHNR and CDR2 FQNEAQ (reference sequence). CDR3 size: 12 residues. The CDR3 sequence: CASRFQGTEAFF. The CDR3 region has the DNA TGTGCCAGCAGGTTCCAGGGCACTGAAGCTTTCTTT.

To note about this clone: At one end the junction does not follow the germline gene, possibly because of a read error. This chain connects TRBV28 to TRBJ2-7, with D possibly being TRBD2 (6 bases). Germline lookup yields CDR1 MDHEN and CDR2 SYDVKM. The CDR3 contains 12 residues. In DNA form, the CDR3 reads TGTGCCAGCAGGCCCGGGGGTAGAGAACTCGGGTTC. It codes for CASRPGGRELGF. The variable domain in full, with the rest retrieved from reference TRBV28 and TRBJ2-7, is DVKVTQSSRYLVKRTGEKVFLECVQDMDHENMFWYRQDPGLGLRLIYFSYDVKMKEKGDIPEGYSVSREKKERFSLILESASTNQTSMYLCASRPGGRELGFGPGTRLTVT.

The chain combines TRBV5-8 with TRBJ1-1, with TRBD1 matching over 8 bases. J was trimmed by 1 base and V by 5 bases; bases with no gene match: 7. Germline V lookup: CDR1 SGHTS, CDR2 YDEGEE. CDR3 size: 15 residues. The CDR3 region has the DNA TGTGCCAGCAGTTCCGGGACAGGACAGAACACTGAAGCTTTCTTT. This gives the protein CASSSGTGQNTEAFF.

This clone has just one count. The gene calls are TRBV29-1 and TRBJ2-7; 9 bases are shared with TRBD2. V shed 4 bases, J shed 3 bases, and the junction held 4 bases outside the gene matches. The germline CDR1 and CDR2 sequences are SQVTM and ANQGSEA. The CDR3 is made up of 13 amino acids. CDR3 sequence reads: CSVGETSGYEQYF. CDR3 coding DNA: TGCAGCGTTGGGGAGACTAGCGGCTACGAGCAGTACTTC.

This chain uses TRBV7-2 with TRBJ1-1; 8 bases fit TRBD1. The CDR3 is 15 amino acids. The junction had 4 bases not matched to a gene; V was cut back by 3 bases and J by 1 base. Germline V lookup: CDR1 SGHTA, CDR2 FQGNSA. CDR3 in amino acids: CASSFNRGWNTEAFF. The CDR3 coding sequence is TGTGCCAGCAGCTTCAACAGGGGGTGGAACACTGAAGCTTTCTTT. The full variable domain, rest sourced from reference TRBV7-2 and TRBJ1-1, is GAGVSQSPSNKVTEKGKDVELRCDPISGHTALYWYRQSLGQGLEFLIYFQGNSAPDKSGLPSDRFSAERTGGSVSTLTIQRTQQEDSAVYLCASSFNRGWNTEAFFGQGTRLTVV.

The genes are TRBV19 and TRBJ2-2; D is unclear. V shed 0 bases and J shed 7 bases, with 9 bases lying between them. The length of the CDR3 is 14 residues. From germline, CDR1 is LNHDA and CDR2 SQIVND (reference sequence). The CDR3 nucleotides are TGTGCCAGTAGTATAGACCATCGGAGCGGGGAGCTGTTTTTT. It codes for CASSIDHRSGELFF.

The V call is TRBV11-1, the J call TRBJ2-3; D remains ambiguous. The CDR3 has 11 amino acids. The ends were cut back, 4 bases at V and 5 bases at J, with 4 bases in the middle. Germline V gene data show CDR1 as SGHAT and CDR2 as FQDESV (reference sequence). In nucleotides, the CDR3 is TGTGCCAGCAGCTCAGGAGATACGCAGTATTTT. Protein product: CASSSGDTQYF.

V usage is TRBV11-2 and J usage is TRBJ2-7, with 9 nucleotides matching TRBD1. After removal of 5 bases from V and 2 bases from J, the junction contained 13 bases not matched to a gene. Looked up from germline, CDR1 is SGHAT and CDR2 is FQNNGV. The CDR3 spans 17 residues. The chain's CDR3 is CASSPSRDRAQPYEQYF. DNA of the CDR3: TGTGCCAGCAGCCCGTCCCGGGACAGGGCCCAACCCTACGAGCAGTACTTC.

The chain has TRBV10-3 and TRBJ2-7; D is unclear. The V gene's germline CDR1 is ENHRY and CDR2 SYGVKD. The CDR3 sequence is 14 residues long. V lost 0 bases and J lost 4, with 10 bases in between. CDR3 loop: CAISESTSRYEQYF. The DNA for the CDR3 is TGTGCCATCAGTGAGTCGACCAGCAGGTACGAGCAGTACTTC.

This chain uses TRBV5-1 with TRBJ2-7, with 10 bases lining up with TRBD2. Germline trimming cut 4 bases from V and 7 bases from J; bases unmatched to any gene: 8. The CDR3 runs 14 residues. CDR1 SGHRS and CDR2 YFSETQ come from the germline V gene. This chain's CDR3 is CASSPLAGALEQYF. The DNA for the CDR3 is TGCGCCAGCAGCCCCCTAGCGGGGGCCCTAGAGCAGTACTTC.